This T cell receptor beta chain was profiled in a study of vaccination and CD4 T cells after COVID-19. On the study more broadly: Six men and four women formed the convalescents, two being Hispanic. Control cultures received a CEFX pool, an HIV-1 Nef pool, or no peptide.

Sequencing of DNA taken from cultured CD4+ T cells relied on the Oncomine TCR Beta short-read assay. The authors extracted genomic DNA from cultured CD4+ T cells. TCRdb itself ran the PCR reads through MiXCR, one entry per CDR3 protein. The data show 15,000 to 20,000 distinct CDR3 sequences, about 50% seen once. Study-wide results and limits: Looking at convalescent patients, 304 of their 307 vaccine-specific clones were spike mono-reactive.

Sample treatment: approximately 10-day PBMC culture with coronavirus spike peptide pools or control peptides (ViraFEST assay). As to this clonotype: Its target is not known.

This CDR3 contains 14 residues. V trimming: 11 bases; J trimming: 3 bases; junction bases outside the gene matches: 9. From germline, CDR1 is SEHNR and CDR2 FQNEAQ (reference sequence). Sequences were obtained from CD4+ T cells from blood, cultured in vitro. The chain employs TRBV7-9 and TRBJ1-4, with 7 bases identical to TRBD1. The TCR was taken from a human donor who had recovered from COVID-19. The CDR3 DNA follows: TGTGCCGTCACCAAGGGGGCGGCTAATGAAAAACTGTTTTTT. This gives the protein CAVTKGAANEKLFF.